These 15 T cell receptor beta chains were sequenced from one sample in a study of blood T cell repertoires in COVID-19. The table came from immunoSEQ multiplex PCR; TCRdb's copy has only in-frame clones and leaves some out. The table has 110,000 to 150,000 clones, 82% seen once. What was sequenced was peripheral blood. The receptors come from a woman aged 80 or over with acute or convalescent COVID-19.

This clone was seen once. This chain uses TRBV27 with TRBJ2-1; D is possibly TRBD2 (6 bases). The CDR3 loop spans 16 amino acids. The germline V gene has CDR1 MNHEY and CDR2 SMNVEV (reference sequence). Trimming removed 0 bases from V and 10 bases from J, with 19 bases in between. The CDR3 bases are TGTGCCAGCAGTTTATCGCGGGGTCTTCCTGACCGGGAGCAGTTCTTC. This sequence encodes CASSLSRGLPDREQFF.

This clone showed up just once. This rearrangement joins TRBV9 to TRBJ2-7, with 10 bases identical to TRBD1. The CDR3 sequence is 14 residues long. Per germline, CDR1 SGDLS and CDR2 YYNGEE. Trimming removed 4 bases from V and 4 bases from J; junction bases left unmatched: 5. The CDR3 DNA sequence: TGTGCCAGCAGCACCGGGACAGGGGCGTACGAGCAGTACTTC. This sequence encodes CASSTGTGAYEQYF.

This sequence joins TRBV28 and TRBJ2-1, with TRBD2 as a possible D gene (6 bases). Trimming stripped 1 base from V and 5 bases from J, with 12 bases between. Germline V gives CDR1 MDHEN, CDR2 SYDVKM. CDR3 length equals 15 residues. The CDR3 bases are TGTGCCAGCAGTTTATATTCACGGGAGAACAATGAGCAGTTCTTC. Translating it yields CASSLYSRENNEQFF.

V and J are TRBV27 and TRBJ1-4; perhaps TRBD1 as D (6 bases). V shed 8 bases and J shed 8 bases, with 21 bases lying between them. The germline V gene has CDR1 MNHEY and CDR2 SMNVEV (reference sequence). The CDR3 consists of 15 residues. The CDR3 loop reads CASSRGTQGSEKLFF. CDR3 nucleotide sequence: TGTGCCAGCTCCCGTGGGACACAGGGAAGCGAAAAACTGTTTTTT.

There are a few counts of this clone. The chain links TRBV7-6 to TRBJ1-1; a possible D gene is TRBD1 (5 bases). The CDR3 has 16 amino acids. CDR1 and CDR2 (germline): SGHVS, FNYEAQ. With 5 bases removed from V and 0 bases from J, the gap between germline ends came to 16 bases. CDR3 nucleotide sequence: TGTGCCAGCAGCGGGGGGTCAGAGGGTATGAACACTGAAGCTTTCTTT. Translating gives CASSGGSEGMNTEAFF.

The chain's CDR3 is CASSGRFAGELFF. CDR3 coding DNA: TGTGCCAGTAGCGGGAGATTCGCCGGGGAGCTGTTTTTT. The chain couples TRBV28 to TRBJ2-2; 9 bases are a match to TRBD2. The trim removed 9 bases at V and 6 bases at J, leaving 5 bases unmatched. CDR1 is MDHEN, CDR2 SYDVKM, per germline. The CDR3 runs 13 residues.

The CDR3 loop is CASSLSLREQYF. Written as DNA, the CDR3 is TGTGCCAGCAGCCTGTCCCTGCGCGAGCAGTACTTC. V and J are TRBV11-2 and TRBJ2-7, with D unresolved. The V gene's germline CDR1 is SGHAT and CDR2 FQNNGV. Trimming stripped 5 bases from V and 6 bases from J, with 11 bases between. This CDR3 is 12 amino acids long.

This clone was seen only once. The chain employs TRBV2 and TRBJ2-1; 7 bases align to TRBD2. CDR3 size: 15 residues. V shed 1 base and J 2 bases; nucleotides not matched to a gene: 2. Germline assignment: CDR1 SNHLY and CDR2 FYNNEI. DNA for the CDR3: TGTGCCAGCAGTGAAGACGGGGGGACCTACAATGAGCAGTTCTTC. Protein: CASSEDGGTYNEQFF.

This clone was detected once. This chain joins TRBV3-1 (or the pseudogene TRBV3-2) and TRBJ1-2, with D possibly being TRBD1 (6 bases). The CDR3 totals 14 residues. CDR1 and CDR2 (germline): LGHDT, YNNKEL (reference sequence). Between the trimmed V and J ends, which lost 8 bases and 6 bases, there was a span of 19 bases. This CDR3 reads CASGRGGGSDGYTF. The CDR3 coding sequence is TGTGCCAGCGGCCGGGGAGGGGGGAGTGATGGCTACACCTTC.

This clone is a singleton in its sample. The V call is TRBV9, the J call TRBJ1-3; maybe TRBD1 (6 bases). V was cut by 0 bases and J by 0 bases, with 13 bases left in between. The CDR3 is made up of 17 amino acids. CDR1 is SGDLS and CDR2 is YYNGEE in the germline V gene. In DNA form, the CDR3 reads TGTGCCAGCAGCGTAGTCGTGACAGGAGGCTCTGGAAACACCATATATTTT. Protein sequence: CASSVVVTGGSGNTIYF. Full variable domain (outside the CDR3, taken from reference TRBV9 and TRBJ1-3): DSGVTQTPKHLITATGQRVTLRCSPRSGDLSVYWYQQSLDQGLQFLIQYYNGEERAKGNILERFSAQQFPDLHSELNLSSLELGDSALYFCASSVVVTGGSGNTIYFGEGSWLTVV.

This chain joins TRBV7-9 and TRBJ1-2; the match to TRBD1 covers 7 bases. Germline-derived CDR1 and CDR2 are SEHNR and FQNEAQ (reference sequence). The CDR3 runs 13 residues. The ends lost 6 bases at V and 10 bases at J; junction bases unmatched: 11. CDR3 amino acids: CASSRDREEPYTF. DNA for the CDR3: TGTGCCAGCAGTCGCGACAGGGAGGAACCCTACACCTTC.

The chain recombines TRBV24-1 with TRBJ2-5, with 9 nucleotides matching TRBD2. Germline V lookup: CDR1 KGHDR, CDR2 SFDVKD. Trimming at V came to 3 bases and at J to 5 bases, leaving 9 bases not matched to a gene. The length of the CDR3 is 16 residues. For the CDR3, the DNA is TGTGCCACCAGTGATCCGACTAGCGGTAACTTGGAGACCCAGTACTTC. This translates into CATSDPTSGNLETQYF.

The chain links TRBV11-2 to TRBJ1-4; the match to TRBD1 covers 11 bases. The CDR3 contains 13 residues. The V gene's germline CDR1 is SGHAT and CDR2 FQNNGV. V shed 0 bases, J shed 14 bases, and the junction held 2 bases outside the gene matches. In nucleotides, the CDR3 is TGTGCCAGCAGCTTAGACCGGGACAGGGGGCTGTTTTTT. As protein: CASSLDRDRGLFF.

J is TRBJ1-4 and V is TRBV4-2; TRBD1 matches 9 bases. Germline CDR1 reads LGHNA; CDR2 reads YNFKEQ. With 1 base clipped from V and 8 bases from J, the junction kept 17 bases outside the gene matches. CDR3 length: 19 residues. CDR3 residues: CASSQGPRTGDFVDEKLFF. The DNA for the CDR3 is TGTGCCAGCAGCCAAGGCCCCAGGACAGGGGATTTTGTCGACGAAAAACTGTTTTTT.

The chain links TRBV5-1 to TRBJ1-1; maybe TRBD1 (6 bases). There are 14 residues in the CDR3. Germline V CDR1 and CDR2: SGHRS, YFSETQ. V lost 4 bases and J 2 bases, leaving 12 bases between the germline ends. CDR3: CASSQTGPNTEAFF. The CDR3 DNA sequence: TGCGCCAGCAGCCAAACAGGGCCTAACACTGAAGCTTTCTTT.